The next 24 T cell receptor beta chains were all read from a single sample in a study of OX40 agonist ivuxolimab in advanced cancers. Some clones are missing from TCRdb's copy, which holds only in-frame ones; the method was immunoSEQ multiplex PCR. Altogether more than 65,000 clones are present, about 88% being singletons, with the ten largest covering under 20%. The sample in question was CD4+ or CD8+ T cells sorted from blood, obtained in a trial of the OX40 agonist ivuxolimab. These receptors were collected from an adult with an advanced solid tumor such as melanoma, head and neck, liver or kidney cancer.

The chain carries TRBV6-1 and TRBJ1-1; possibly TRBD1 for D (5 bases). This CDR3 contains 13 residues. Germline CDR1 is MNHNS and CDR2 is SASEGT. With 7 bases removed from V and 4 bases from J, the gap between germline ends came to 13 bases. The CDR3 DNA sequence: TGTGCCAGCATGGGCAGGGAAAGCACTGAAGCTTTCTTT. Residues: CASMGRESTEAFF.

CDR3 sequence reads: CASSLGPSGAYEQYF. In DNA form, the CDR3 reads TGCGCCAGCAGCTTGGGTCCTAGCGGGGCCTACGAGCAGTACTTC. V gene TRBV5-1 combines with J gene TRBJ2-7; 9 nucleotides match TRBD2. This CDR3 has 15 residues. From germline, CDR1 is SGHRS and CDR2 YFSETQ. J was trimmed by 2 bases and V by 0 bases; bases with no gene match: 3. The entire variable domain, with the rest obtained from reference TRBV5-1 and TRBJ2-7, is as follows: KAGVTQTPRYLIKTRGQQVTLSCSPISGHRSVSWYQQTPGQGLQFLFEYFSETQRNKGNFPGRFSGRQFSNSRSEMNVSTLELGDSALYLCASSLGPSGAYEQYFGPGTRLTVT.

This rearrangement joins TRBV7-9 to TRBJ2-6; the match to TRBD1 covers 8 bases. Germline-derived CDR1 and CDR2 are SEHNR and FQNEAQ (reference sequence). The CDR3 spans 16 residues. The junction had 4 bases not matched to a gene; V was cut back by 6 bases and J by 0 bases. CDR3 region: CASRDRDFSGANVLTF. CDR3 DNA: TGTGCCAGCAGGGACAGGGATTTCTCTGGGGCCAACGTCCTGACTTTC. The full variable domain, completed using reference TRBV7-9 and TRBJ2-6, is DTGVSQNPRHKITKRGQNVTFRCDPISEHNRLYWYRQTLGQGPEFLTYFQNEAQLEKSRLLSDRFSAERPKGSFSTLEIQRTEQGDSAMYLCASRDRDFSGANVLTFGAGSRLTVL.

In its sample, this clone was seen a few times. The CDR3: CSVQSGQGRTEAFF. The DNA for the CDR3 is TGCAGCGTTCAATCCGGACAGGGACGCACTGAAGCTTTCTTT. The gene calls are TRBV29-1 and TRBJ1-1; 8 nucleotides match TRBD1. This CDR3 spans 14 amino acids. Germline values: CDR1 SQVTM, CDR2 ANQGSEA. With 5 bases clipped from V and 4 bases from J, the junction kept 9 bases outside the gene matches.

The genes are TRBV6-1 and TRBJ2-5; 10 bases fit TRBD1. After removal of 6 bases from V and 2 bases from J, the junction contained 3 bases not matched to a gene. Germline V gene data show CDR1 as MNHNS and CDR2 as SASEGT. This CDR3 comprises 14 residues. CDR3 coding DNA: TGTGCCAGCAGCCGGGACAGGGGACAAGAGACCCAGTACTTC. Its protein product is CASSRDRGQETQYF.

The chain has TRBV7-9 and TRBJ1-1; perhaps TRBD1 as D (6 bases). CDR1 and CDR2 (germline): SEHNR, FQNEAQ (reference sequence). This CDR3 has 16 amino acids. Trimming cost V 5 bases and J 3 bases, with 19 bases left between them. The CDR3 spells CASSPPRDIGDTEAFF. CDR3 DNA sequence: TGTGCCAGCAGCCCCCCCAGGGACATCGGTGACACTGAAGCTTTCTTT.

The chain recombines TRBV29-1 with TRBJ2-2; TRBD1 matches 12 bases. Germline CDR1 reads SQVTM; CDR2 reads ANQGSEA. V lost 7 bases, J lost 7 bases, and 7 bases stayed unmatched. The CDR3 loop spans 14 amino acids. The CDR3 reads CSGKGTGGGGELFF. CDR3 bases: TGCAGCGGCAAGGGGACAGGGGGCGGCGGGGAGCTGTTTTTT.

The V gene is TRBV5-4, the J gene TRBJ2-2, with TRBD2 identical over 9 bases. Germline assignment: CDR1 SGHNT and CDR2 YYREEE (reference sequence). CDR3 length: 16 amino acids. The J segment lost 1 base and the V segment lost 2 bases, leaving 3 bases of the junction unmatched. Here the CDR3 DNA reads TGTGCCAGCAGCTTAGGACTAGCGTTGAACACCGGGGAGCTGTTTTTT. Its translation: CASSLGLALNTGELFF.

The V call is TRBV29-1, the J call TRBJ2-1; D is possibly TRBD1 (6 bases). This CDR3 spans 14 amino acids. The ends were cut back, 4 bases at V and 0 bases at J, with 10 bases in the middle. Germline V gene sequence: CDR1 SQVTM, CDR2 ANQGSEA. Here the CDR3 reads CSVVGQSSYNEQFF. DNA for the CDR3: TGCAGCGTTGTCGGACAGAGCTCCTACAATGAGCAGTTCTTC.

The chain recombines TRBV6-6 with TRBJ2-7; D remains ambiguous. The germline V and J ends were trimmed by 0 bases and 1 base, with 10 bases remaining between them. Per the germline V gene, CDR1 is MNHNY and CDR2 is SVGAGI (reference sequence). The CDR3 length is 15 residues. The chain's CDR3 is CASSYSGLGSYEQYF. DNA for the CDR3: TGTGCCAGCAGTTACTCGGGTCTAGGGTCCTACGAGCAGTACTTC.

This chain connects TRBV13 to TRBJ2-3; 14 bases fit TRBD2. Germline V CDR1 and CDR2: PRHDT, FYEKMQ (reference sequence). The trim removed 0 bases at V and 3 bases at J, leaving 2 bases unmatched. CDR3 length: 17 amino acids. The CDR3 sequence is CASSLGGTSGRTDTQYF. The CDR3 bases are TGTGCCAGCAGCTTAGGCGGGACTAGCGGGAGAACAGATACGCAGTATTTT.

The chain is built from TRBV6-1 and TRBJ1-6, with 7 bases fitting TRBD1. CDR1 and CDR2 (germline): MNHNS, SASEGT. There are 15 residues in the CDR3. The J segment lost 6 bases and the V segment lost 11 bases, leaving 13 bases of the junction unmatched. Written as DNA, the CDR3 is TGTGCCGTACAGGGGACCCGCTCGGGTAATTCACCCCTCCACTTT. It yields the protein CAVQGTRSGNSPLHF.

The chain has TRBV6-5 and TRBJ2-7; D is unresolved. V gave up 5 bases and J gave up 4 bases, with 12 bases separating them. This CDR3 has 13 residues. The germline CDR1 and CDR2 sequences are MNHEY and SVGAGI. CDR3 loop: CASSRIGDYEQYF. CDR3 bases: TGTGCCAGCAGTCGTATTGGGGATTACGAGCAGTACTTC.

This clone was recorded only once. This chain links TRBV7-9 with TRBJ2-1, with 8 bases aligning to TRBD2. Per the germline V gene, CDR1 is SEHNR and CDR2 is FQNEAQ (reference sequence). The CDR3 runs to 14 residues. V lost 5 bases and J lost 4; bases outside the gene matches: 4. CDR3 in amino acids: CASSPTSAYNEQFF. DNA of the CDR3: TGTGCCAGCAGCCCGACTAGCGCATACAATGAGCAGTTCTTC.

This chain uses TRBV9 with TRBJ2-1; possibly TRBD1 for D (5 bases). The CDR3 has 15 amino acids. CDR1 and CDR2 from the germline V gene are SGDLS and YYNGEE. V was trimmed by 0 bases and J by 2 bases, leaving 9 bases between them. CDR3 sequence: CASSVGQGTYNEQFF. In DNA form, the CDR3 reads TGTGCCAGCAGCGTAGGCCAGGGAACCTACAATGAGCAGTTCTTC. The full variable domain, with the rest looked up from reference TRBV9 and TRBJ2-1, is DSGVTQTPKHLITATGQRVTLRCSPRSGDLSVYWYQQSLDQGLQFLIQYYNGEERAKGNILERFSAQQFPDLHSELNLSSLELGDSALYFCASSVGQGTYNEQFFGPGTRLTVL.

This chain connects TRBV7-9 to TRBJ2-2; D assignment may be TRBD1 or TRBD2 (5 bases each). The length of the CDR3 is 15 residues. The ends were cut back, 5 bases at V and 4 bases at J, with 14 bases in the middle. Germline loops: CDR1 SEHNR, CDR2 FQNEAQ (reference sequence). The CDR3 DNA sequence: TGTGCCAGCAGCCGTATGGGGGTTCCCACCGGGGAGCTGTTTTTT. This translates into CASSRMGVPTGELFF.

The V call is TRBV2, the J call TRBJ2-3, with TRBD2 matching 15 bases. Germline V gene data show CDR1 as SNHLY and CDR2 as FYNNEI. The CDR3 loop spans 16 amino acids. V was clipped by 5 bases and J by 5 bases; unmatched bases: 5. CDR3 protein: CASSPLGLAGGDTQYF. CDR3 nucleotides: TGTGCCAGCAGTCCACTGGGACTAGCGGGAGGAGATACGCAGTATTTT.

This clone appeared a single time. The gene calls are TRBV11-3 and TRBJ2-2; no firm D call. In germline, CDR1 is SGHNT, CDR2 YENEEA. The ends were cut back, 1 base at V and 0 bases at J, with 6 bases in the middle. The CDR3 sequence is 15 residues long. The CDR3: CASSLGGPNTGELFF. Written as DNA, the CDR3 is TGTGCCAGCAGCTTAGGTGGGCCGAACACCGGGGAGCTGTTTTTT.

This clone was counted once. This chain links TRBV6-5 with TRBJ1-4, with a weak D call TRBD1 (6 bases). Germline V gene sequence: CDR1 MNHEY, CDR2 SVGAGI. V was pared by 10 bases and J by 3 bases, with 12 bases between. The CDR3 spans 13 residues. The CDR3 nucleotides read TGTGCCACTAGGGGGTTGTCTAATGAAAAACTGTTTTTT. Its translation: CATRGLSNEKLFF.

This chain uses TRBV29-1 with TRBJ1-4, with D maybe TRBD1 (6 bases). The CDR3 is 13 amino acids. Germline CDR1 and CDR2: SQVTM and ANQGSEA. Trimming took 5 bases from V and 7 from J, leaving 14 bases between them. For the CDR3, the DNA is TGCAGCGTTTCCGTGACAGGTGCTGAAAAACTGTTTTTT. Its protein product is CSVSVTGAEKLFF.

The CDR3 loop reads CAIHRTASGYGYTF. In DNA form, the CDR3 reads TGTGCCATTCACAGGACAGCGAGCGGCTATGGCTACACCTTC. V gene TRBV28 combines with J gene TRBJ1-2; TRBD1 might be the D (6 bases). There are 14 residues in the CDR3. Per germline, CDR1 MDHEN and CDR2 SYDVKM. V lost 10 bases, J lost 4 bases, and 19 bases lay in between.

This chain uses TRBV4-1 with TRBJ2-7, with a weak D call TRBD2 (7 bases). Germline-derived CDR1 and CDR2 are MGHRA and YSYEKL. V was cut by 0 bases and J by 3 bases, with 24 bases left in between. The CDR3 consists of 19 residues. The CDR3 DNA reads TGCGCCAGCAGCCAAGATCCTGGGAGGGGGGGGATTCCCCTCTACGAGCAGTACTTC. It encodes CASSQDPGRGGIPLYEQYF.

The V call is TRBV5-4, the J call TRBJ2-3, with D uncertain. In germline, CDR1 is SGHNT, CDR2 YYREEE (reference sequence). V lost 0 bases, J lost 0 bases, and 8 bases lay in between. This CDR3 spans 15 amino acids. The CDR3 DNA sequence: TGTGCCAGCAGCTTGGCTCCCAGAAGCACAGATACGCAGTATTTT. This sequence encodes CASSLAPRSTDTQYF.

The rearrangement links TRBV5-1 to TRBJ2-7; possibly TRBD1 for D (6 bases). Germline V lookup: CDR1 SGHRS, CDR2 YFSETQ. The CDR3 is 16 amino acids. V was shortened by 1 base and J by 1 base, with 15 bases between the two germline ends. The CDR3 DNA sequence: TGCGCCAGCAGCTTGAAACAGGGTGGCCCTTCCTACGAGCAGTACTTC. It codes for CASSLKQGGPSYEQYF.